This TCR beta chain was recovered during a study of cytomegalovirus exposure and HLA in healthy donors. The PCR used 60 Vbeta and 13 Jbeta primers. TCRdb's table, derived via immunoSEQ multiplex PCR, lists solely in-frame clones and lacks some. The repertoire includes 130,000 or so clones, more than 60% of them detected once, and less than 2% sits in the top ten. About this clone itself: The antigen remains undetermined. The junction departs from germline at one end; a sequencing error may be responsible.

The CDR3 loop spans 18 amino acids. Germline V gives CDR1 SGHRS, CDR2 YFSETQ. The study, taken as a whole, reports: Links to common viral pathogens appeared, in a later analysis, for several of the most significant clusters.

Material for sequencing was PBMCs. The V gene is TRBV5-1, the J gene TRBJ1-3, with D unclear. This TCR derives from a woman aged 18 to 35 in good health and CMV-seronegative. The chain's CDR3 is CAISFSSGRWTSGNTIYF. The CDR3 nucleotides are TGCGCCATCAGCTTTTCGTCGGGGAGGTGGACCTCTGGAAACACCATATATTTT.